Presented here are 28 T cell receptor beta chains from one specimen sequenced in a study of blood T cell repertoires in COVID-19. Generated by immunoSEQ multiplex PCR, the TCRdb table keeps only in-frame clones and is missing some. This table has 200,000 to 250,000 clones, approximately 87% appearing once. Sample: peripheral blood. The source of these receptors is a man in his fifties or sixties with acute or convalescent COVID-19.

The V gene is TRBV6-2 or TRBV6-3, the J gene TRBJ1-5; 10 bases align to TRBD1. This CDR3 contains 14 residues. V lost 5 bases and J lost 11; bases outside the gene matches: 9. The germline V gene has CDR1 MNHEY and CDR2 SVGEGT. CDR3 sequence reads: CASSDGTGAPTQHF. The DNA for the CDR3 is TGTGCCAGCAGTGACGGGACAGGGGCCCCCACCCAGCATTTT.

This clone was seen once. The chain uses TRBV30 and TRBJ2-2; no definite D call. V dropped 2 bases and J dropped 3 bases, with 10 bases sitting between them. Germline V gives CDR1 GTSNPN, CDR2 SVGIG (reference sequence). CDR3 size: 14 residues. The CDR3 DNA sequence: TGTGCCTGGAGTCTCGGAGCAGACACCGGGGAGCTGTTTTTT. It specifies CAWSLGADTGELFF.

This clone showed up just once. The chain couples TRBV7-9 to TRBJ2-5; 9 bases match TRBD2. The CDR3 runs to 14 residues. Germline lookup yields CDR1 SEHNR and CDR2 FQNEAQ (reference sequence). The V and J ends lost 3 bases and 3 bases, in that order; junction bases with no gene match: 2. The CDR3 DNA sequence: TGTGCCAGCAGCTTGCAGCGGGAGGAAGAGACCCAGTACTTC. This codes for CASSLQREEETQYF.

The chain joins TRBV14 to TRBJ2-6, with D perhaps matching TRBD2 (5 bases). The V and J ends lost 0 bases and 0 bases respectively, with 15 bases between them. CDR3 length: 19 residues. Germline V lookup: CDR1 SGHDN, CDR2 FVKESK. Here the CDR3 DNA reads TGTGCCAGCAGCCAAGAAGGGCGGGCCGAGAGCTCTGGGGCCAACGTCCTGACTTTC. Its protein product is CASSQEGRAESSGANVLTF.

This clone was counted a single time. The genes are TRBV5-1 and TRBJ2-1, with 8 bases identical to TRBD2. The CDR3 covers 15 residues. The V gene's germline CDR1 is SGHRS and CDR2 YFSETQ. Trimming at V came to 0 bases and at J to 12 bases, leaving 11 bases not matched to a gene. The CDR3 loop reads CASSLGSGSRYVQFF. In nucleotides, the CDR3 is TGCGCCAGCAGCTTGGGCAGCGGGAGCCGTTATGTGCAGTTCTTC.

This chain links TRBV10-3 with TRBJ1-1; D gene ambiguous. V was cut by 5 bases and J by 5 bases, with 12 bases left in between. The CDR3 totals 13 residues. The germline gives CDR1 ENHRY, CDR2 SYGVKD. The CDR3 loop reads CAISSRVETEAFF. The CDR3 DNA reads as TGTGCCATCAGTTCCCGGGTGGAAACTGAAGCTTTCTTT.

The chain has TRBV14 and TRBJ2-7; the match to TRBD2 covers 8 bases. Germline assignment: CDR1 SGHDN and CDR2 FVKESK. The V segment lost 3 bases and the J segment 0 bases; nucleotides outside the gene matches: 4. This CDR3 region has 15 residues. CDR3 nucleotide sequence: TGTGCCAGCAGCCAGATAGCGGGGAGCTCCTACGAGCAGTACTTC. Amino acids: CASSQIAGSSYEQYF.

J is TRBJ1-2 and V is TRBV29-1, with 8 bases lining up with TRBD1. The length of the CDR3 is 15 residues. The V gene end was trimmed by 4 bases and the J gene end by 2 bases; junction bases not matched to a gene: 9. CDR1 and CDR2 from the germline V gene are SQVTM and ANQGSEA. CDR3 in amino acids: CSVVGYRTGNYGYTF. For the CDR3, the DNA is TGCAGCGTTGTGGGATATAGGACAGGGAACTATGGCTACACCTTC.

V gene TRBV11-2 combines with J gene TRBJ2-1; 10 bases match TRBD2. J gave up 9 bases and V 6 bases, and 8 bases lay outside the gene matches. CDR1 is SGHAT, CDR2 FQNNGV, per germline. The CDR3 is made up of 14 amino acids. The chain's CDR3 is CASSSLAGESEQFF. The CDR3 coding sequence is TGTGCCAGCAGTAGCCTAGCGGGAGAAAGTGAGCAGTTCTTC.

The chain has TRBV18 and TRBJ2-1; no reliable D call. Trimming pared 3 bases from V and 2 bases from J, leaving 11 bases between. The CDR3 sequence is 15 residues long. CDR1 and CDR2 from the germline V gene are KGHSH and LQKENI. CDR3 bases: TGTGCCAGCTCACCCCAGACAAATACCTACAATGAGCAGTTCTTC. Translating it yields CASSPQTNTYNEQFF.

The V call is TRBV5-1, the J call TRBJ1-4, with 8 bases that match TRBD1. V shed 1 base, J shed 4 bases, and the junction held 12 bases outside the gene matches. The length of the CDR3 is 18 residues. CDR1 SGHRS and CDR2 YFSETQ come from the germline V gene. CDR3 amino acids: CASSLTGSGTGYNEKLFF. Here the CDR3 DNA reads TGCGCCAGCAGCTTGACCGGGTCGGGGACAGGATATAATGAAAAACTGTTTTTT.

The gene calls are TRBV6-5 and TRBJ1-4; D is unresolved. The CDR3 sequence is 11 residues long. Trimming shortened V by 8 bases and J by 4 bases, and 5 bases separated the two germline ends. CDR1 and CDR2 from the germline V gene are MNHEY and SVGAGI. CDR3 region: CASYGNEKLFF. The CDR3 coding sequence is TGTGCCAGCTACGGTAATGAAAAACTGTTTTTT.

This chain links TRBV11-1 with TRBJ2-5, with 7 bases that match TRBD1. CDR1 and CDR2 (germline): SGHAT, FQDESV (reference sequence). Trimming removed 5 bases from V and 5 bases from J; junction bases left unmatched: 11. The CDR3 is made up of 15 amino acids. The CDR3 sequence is CASSNRGLAGETQYF. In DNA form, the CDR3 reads TGTGCCAGCAGCAATAGGGGGCTAGCAGGGGAGACCCAGTACTTC.

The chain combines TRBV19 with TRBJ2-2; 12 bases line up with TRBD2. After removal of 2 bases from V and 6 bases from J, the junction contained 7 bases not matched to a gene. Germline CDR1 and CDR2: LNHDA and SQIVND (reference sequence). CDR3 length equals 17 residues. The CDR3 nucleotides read TGTGCCAGTAGTATAAGACTAGCGGGAGTTTTGGCCGGGGAGCTGTTTTTT. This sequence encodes CASSIRLAGVLAGELFF.

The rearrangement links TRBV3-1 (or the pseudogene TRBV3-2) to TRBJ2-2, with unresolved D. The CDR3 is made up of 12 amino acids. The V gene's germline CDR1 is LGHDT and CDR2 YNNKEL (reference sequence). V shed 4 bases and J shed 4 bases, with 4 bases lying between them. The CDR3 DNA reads TGTGCCAGCAGCCCCCTCACCGGGGAGCTGTTTTTT. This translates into CASSPLTGELFF.

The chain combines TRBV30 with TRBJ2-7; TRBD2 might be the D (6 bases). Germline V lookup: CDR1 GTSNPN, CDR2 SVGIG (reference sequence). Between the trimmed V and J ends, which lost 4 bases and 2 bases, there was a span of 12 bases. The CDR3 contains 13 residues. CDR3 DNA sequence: TGTGCCTGGAACGCGGGGACCCCCTACGAGCAGTACTTC. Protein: CAWNAGTPYEQYF.

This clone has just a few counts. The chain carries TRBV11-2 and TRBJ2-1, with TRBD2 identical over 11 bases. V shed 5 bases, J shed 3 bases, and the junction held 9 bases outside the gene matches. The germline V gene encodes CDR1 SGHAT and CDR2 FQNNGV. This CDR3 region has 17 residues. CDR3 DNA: TGTGCCAGCAGCACGAATAGCGGGAGGGTCATCTACAATGAGCAGTTCTTC. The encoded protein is CASSTNSGRVIYNEQFF.

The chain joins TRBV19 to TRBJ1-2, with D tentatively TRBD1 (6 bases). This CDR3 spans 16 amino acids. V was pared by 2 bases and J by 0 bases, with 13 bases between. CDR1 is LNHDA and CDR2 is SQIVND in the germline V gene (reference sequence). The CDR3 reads CASSIRGTAPNYGYTF. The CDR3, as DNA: TGTGCCAGTAGTATAAGGGGGACGGCTCCTAACTATGGCTACACCTTC.

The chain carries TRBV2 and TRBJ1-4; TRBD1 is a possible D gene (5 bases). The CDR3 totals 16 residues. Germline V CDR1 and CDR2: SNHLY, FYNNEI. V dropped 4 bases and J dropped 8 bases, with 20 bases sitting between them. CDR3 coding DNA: TGTGCCAGCAGTGTACGCAGGGCGCCCCTAGAAGAAAAACTGTTTTTT. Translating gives CASSVRRAPLEEKLFF.

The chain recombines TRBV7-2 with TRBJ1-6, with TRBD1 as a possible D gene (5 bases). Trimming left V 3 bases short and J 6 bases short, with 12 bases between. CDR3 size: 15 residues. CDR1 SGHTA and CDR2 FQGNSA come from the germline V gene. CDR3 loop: CASSFFDSVNSPLHF. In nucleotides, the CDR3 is TGTGCCAGCAGCTTCTTTGACAGCGTTAATTCACCCCTCCACTTT.

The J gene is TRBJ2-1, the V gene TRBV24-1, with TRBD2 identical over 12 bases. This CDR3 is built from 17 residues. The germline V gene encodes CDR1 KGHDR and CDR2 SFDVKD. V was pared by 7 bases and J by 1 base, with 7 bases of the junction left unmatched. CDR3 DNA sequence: TGTGCCACCAGGGGGGGGACTAGCGGGCTTTCCTACAATGAGCAGTTCTTC. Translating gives CATRGGTSGLSYNEQFF.

The CDR3 loop is CASSQGARGLLYEQYF. In DNA form, the CDR3 reads TGTGCCAGTAGTCAAGGAGCCAGGGGGCTCCTTTACGAGCAGTACTTC. V and J are TRBV19 and TRBJ2-7; 8 nucleotides align to TRBD1. Unmatched junction bases numbered 13, after V lost 5 bases and J lost 4 bases. The CDR3 runs to 16 residues. Germline values: CDR1 LNHDA, CDR2 SQIVND (reference sequence).

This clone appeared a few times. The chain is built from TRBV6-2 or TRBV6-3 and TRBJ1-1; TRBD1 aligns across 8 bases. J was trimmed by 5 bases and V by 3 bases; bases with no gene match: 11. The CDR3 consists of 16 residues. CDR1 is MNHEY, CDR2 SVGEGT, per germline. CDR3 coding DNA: TGTGCCAGCAGTTATAGCCCCTTGGGACAGGCTACTGAAGCTTTCTTT. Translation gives CASSYSPLGQATEAFF.

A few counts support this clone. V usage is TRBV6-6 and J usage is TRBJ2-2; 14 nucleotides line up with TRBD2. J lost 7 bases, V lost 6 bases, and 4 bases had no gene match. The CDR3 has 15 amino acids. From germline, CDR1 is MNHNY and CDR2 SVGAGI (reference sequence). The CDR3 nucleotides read TGTGCCAGCAGCCGACTAGCGGGAGGGATCGGGGAGCTGTTTTTT. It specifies CASSRLAGGIGELFF.

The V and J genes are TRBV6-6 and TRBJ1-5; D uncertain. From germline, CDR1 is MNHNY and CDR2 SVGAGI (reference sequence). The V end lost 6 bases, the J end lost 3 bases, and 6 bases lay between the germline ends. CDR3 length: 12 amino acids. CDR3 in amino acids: CASRLHNQPQHF. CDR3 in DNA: TGTGCCAGCAGACTACACAATCAGCCCCAGCATTTT.

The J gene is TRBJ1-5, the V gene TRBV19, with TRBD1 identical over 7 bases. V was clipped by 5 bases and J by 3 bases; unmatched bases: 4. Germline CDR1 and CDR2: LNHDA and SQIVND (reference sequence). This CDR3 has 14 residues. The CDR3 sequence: CASSSDRYNQPQHF. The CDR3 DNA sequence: TGTGCCAGTAGTTCGGACAGGTACAATCAGCCCCAGCATTTT. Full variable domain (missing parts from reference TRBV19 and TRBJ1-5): DGGITQSPKYLFRKEGQNVTLSCEQNLNHDAMYWYRQDPGQGLRLIYYSQIVNDFQKGDIAEGYSVSREKKESFPLTVTSAQKNPTAFYLCASSSDRYNQPQHFGDGTRLSIL.

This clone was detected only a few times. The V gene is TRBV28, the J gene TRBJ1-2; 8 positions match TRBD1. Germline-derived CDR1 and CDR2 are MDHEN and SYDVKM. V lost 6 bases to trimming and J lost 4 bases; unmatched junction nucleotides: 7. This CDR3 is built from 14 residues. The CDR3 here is CASRVITGGYGYTF. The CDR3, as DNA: TGTGCCAGCAGGGTAATAACAGGGGGCTATGGCTACACCTTC.

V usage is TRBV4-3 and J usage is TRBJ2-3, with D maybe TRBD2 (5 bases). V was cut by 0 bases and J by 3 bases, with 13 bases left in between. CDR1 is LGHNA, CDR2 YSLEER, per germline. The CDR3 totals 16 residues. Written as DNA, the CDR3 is TGCGCCAGCAGCCAAGACATCGGGGAGCAAACAGATACGCAGTATTTT. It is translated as CASSQDIGEQTDTQYF.